Below, one T cell receptor beta chain is given with its context. Trimming cost V 3 bases and J 3 bases; bases outside gene matches: 12. CDR1 and CDR2 from the germline V gene are SNHLY and FYNNEI. The CDR3 contains 17 residues. The data were produced by immunoSEQ multiplex PCR, yet TCRdb's version contains in-frame clones alone and is incomplete. In the table there are some 760,000 clones, 80% to 90% of which are singletons. The sample originates from a study of shared T cell receptors in the human thymus. The data were also submitted as part of a second study, on human thymus T cells. That work contributes: Overlap was high between thymic repertoires from unrelated individuals, as reported in related research.

This clonotype originated in a girl less than two years old with a congenital heart defect. V and J are TRBV2 and TRBJ2-3, with 7 positions matching TRBD1. The sequenced material came from thymocytes. Here the CDR3 reads CASSEGRGQEVTDTQYF. The CDR3, as DNA: TGTGCCAGCAGTGAGGGCCGTGGACAGGAGGTAACAGATACGCAGTATTTT.